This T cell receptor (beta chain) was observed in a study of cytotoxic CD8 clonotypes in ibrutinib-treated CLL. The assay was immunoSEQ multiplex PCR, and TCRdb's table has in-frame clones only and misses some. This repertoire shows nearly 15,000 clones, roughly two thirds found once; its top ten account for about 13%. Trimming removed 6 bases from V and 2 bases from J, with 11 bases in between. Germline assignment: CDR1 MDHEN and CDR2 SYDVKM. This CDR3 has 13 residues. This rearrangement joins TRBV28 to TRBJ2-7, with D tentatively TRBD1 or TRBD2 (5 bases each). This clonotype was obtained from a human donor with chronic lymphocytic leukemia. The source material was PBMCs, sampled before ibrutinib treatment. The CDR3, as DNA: TGTGCCAGCAGATGGGGACGGACCTACGAGCAGTACTTC. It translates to CASRWGRTYEQYF.